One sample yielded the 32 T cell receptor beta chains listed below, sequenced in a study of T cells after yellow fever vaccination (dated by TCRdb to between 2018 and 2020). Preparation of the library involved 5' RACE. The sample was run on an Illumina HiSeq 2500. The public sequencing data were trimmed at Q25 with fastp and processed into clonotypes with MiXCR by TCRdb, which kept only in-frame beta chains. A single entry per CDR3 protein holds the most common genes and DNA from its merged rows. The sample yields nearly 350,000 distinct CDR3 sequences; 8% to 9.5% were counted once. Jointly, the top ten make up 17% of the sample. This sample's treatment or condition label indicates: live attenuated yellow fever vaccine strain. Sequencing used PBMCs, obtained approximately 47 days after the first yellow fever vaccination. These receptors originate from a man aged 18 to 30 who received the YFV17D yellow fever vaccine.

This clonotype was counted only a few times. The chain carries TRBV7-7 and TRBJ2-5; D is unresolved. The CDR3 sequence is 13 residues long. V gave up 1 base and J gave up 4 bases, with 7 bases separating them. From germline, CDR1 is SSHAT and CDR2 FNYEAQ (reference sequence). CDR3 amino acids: CASSLVRTETQYF. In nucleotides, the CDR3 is TGTGCCAGCAGCTTAGTCAGGACAGAGACCCAGTACTTC.

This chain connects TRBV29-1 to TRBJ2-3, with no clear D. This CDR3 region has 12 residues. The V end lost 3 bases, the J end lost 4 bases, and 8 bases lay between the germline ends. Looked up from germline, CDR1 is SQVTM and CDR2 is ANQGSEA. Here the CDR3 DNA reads TGCAGCGTTGAGCAAGACGCAGATACGCAGTATTTT. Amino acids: CSVEQDADTQYF.

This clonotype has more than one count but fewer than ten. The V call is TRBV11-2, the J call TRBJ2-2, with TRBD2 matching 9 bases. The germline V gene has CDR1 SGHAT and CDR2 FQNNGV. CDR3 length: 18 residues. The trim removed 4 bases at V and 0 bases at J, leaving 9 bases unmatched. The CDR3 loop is CASSSSGLATANTGELFF. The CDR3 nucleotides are TGTGCCAGCAGCTCATCTGGACTAGCGACAGCGAACACCGGGGAGCTGTTTTTT.

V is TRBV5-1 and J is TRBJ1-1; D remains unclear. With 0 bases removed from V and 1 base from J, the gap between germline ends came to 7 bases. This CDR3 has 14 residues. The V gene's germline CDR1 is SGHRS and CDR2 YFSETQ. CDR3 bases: TGCGCCAGCAGCTTGGTGCAGCAGAACACTGAAGCTTTCTTT. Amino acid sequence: CASSLVQQNTEAFF.

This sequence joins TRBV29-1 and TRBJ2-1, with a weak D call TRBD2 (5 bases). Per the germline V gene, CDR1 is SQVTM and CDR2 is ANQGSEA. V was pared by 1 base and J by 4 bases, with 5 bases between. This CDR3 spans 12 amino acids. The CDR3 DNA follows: TGCAGCGTTGAAGGGAGGTACAATGAGCAGTTCTTC. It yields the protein CSVEGRYNEQFF.

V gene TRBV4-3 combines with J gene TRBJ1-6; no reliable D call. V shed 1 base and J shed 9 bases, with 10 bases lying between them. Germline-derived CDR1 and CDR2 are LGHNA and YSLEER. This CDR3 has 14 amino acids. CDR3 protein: CASSQVRPISPLHF. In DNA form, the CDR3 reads TGCGCCAGCAGCCAAGTCAGGCCCATTTCACCCCTCCACTTT.

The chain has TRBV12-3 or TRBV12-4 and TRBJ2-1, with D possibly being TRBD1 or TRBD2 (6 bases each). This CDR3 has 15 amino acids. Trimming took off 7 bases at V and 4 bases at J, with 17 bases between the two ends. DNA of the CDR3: TGTGCCAGCACTTCGGGGGCGCGGGGATACAATGAGCAGTTCTTC. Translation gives CASTSGARGYNEQFF.

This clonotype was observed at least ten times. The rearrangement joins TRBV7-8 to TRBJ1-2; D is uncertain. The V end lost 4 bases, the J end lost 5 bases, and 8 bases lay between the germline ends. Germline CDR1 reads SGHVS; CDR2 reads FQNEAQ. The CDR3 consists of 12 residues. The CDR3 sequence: CASSSLGYGYTF. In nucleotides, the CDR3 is TGTGCCAGCAGCTCCTTGGGGTATGGCTACACCTTC.

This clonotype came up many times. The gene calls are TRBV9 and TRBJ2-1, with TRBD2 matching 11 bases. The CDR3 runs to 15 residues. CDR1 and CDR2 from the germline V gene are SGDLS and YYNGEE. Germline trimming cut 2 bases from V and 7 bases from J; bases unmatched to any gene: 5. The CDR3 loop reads CASSVSGGAINEQFF. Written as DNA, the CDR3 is TGTGCCAGCAGCGTTAGCGGGGGGGCGATTAATGAGCAGTTCTTC.

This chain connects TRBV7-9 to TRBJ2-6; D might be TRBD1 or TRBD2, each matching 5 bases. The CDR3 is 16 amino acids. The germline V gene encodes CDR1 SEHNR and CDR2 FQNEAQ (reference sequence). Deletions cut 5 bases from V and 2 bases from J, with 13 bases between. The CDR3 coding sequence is TGTGCCAGCAGCCCCGTGGGGGTCCCTGGGGCCAACGTCCTGACTTTC. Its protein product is CASSPVGVPGANVLTF.

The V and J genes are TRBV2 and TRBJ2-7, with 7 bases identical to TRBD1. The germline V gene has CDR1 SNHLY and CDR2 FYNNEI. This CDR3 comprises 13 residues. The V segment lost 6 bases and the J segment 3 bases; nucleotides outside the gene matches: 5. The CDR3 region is CASSRGGDYEQYF. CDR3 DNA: TGTGCCAGCAGCCGAGGGGGCGACTACGAGCAGTACTTC.

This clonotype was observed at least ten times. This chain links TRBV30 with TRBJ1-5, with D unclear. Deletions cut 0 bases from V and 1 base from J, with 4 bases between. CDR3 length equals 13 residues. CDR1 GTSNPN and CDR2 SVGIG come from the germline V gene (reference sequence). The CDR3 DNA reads TGTGCCTGGAGTGTAGCCAGCAATCAGCCCCAGCATTTT. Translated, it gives CAWSVASNQPQHF. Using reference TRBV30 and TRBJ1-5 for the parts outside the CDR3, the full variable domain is SQTIHQWPATLVQPVGSPLSLECTVEGTSNPNLYWYRQAAGRGLQLLFYSVGIGQISSEVPQNLSASRPQDRQFILSSKKLLLSDSGFYLCAWSVASNQPQHFGDGTRLSIL.

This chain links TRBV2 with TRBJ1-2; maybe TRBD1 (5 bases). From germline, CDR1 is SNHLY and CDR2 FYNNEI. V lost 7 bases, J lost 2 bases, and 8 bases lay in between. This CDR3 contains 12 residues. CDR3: CASNRMNYGYTF. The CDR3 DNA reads TGTGCCAGCAACAGGATGAACTATGGCTACACCTTC.

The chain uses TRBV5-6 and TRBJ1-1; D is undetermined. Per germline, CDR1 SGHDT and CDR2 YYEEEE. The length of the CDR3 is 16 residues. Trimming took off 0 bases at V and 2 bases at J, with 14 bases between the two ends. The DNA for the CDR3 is TGTGCCAGCAGCTTGGCCCCCCCACACAGAAACACTGAAGCTTTCTTT. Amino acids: CASSLAPPHRNTEAFF.

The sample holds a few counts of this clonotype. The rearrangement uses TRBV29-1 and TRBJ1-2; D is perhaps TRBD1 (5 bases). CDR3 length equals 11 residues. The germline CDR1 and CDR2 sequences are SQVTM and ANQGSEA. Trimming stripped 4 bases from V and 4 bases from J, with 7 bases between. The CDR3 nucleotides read TGCAGCGTTGCACAGGCCTATGGCTACACCTTC. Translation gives CSVAQAYGYTF.

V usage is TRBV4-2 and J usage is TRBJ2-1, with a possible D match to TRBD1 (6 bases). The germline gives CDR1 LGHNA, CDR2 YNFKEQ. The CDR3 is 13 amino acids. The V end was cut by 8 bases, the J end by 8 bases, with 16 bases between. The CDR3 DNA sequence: TGTGCCAGCGGTTCAACAGGGATCCATGAGCAGTTCTTC. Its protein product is CASGSTGIHEQFF.

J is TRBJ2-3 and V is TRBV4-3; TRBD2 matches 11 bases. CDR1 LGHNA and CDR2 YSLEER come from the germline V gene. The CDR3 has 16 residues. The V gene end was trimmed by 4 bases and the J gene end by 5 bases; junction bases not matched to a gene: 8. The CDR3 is CASSRQLAGEIDTQYF. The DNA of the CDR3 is TGCGCCAGCAGCCGACAACTAGCGGGGGAGATAGATACGCAGTATTTT.

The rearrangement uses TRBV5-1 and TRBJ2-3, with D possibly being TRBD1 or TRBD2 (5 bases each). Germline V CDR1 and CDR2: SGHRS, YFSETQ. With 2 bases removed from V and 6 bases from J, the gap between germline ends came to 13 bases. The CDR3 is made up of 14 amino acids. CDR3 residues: CASSLSTWGDTQYF. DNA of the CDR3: TGCGCCAGCAGCTTATCGACCTGGGGGGATACGCAGTATTTT.

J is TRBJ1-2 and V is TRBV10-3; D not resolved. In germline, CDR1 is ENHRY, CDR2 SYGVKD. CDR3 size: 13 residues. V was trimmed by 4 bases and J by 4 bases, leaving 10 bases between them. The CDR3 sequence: CAISVEVRYGYTF. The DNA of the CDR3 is TGTGCCATCAGTGTAGAGGTTCGCTATGGCTACACCTTC.

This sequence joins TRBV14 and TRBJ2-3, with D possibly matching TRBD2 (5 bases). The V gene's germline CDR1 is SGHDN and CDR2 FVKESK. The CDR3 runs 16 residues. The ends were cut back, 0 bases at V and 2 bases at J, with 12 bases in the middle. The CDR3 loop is CASSQERAVPTDTQYF. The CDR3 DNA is TGTGCCAGCAGCCAAGAGCGAGCGGTCCCCACAGATACGCAGTATTTT.

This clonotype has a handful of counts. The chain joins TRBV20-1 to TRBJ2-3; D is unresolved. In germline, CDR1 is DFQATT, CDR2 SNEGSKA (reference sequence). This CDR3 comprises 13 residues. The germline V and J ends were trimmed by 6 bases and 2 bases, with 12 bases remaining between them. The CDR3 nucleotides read TGCAGTGCCACCTTTGAGGCCACAGATACGCAGTATTTT. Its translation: CSATFEATDTQYF.

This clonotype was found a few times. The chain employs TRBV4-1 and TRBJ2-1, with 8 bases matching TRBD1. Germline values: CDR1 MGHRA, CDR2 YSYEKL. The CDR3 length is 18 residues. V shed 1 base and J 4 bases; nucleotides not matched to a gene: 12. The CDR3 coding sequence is TGCGCCAGCAGCCAAGCCCCCCCCGCCGGGACAGGATACAATGAGCAGTTCTTC. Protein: CASSQAPPAGTGYNEQFF.

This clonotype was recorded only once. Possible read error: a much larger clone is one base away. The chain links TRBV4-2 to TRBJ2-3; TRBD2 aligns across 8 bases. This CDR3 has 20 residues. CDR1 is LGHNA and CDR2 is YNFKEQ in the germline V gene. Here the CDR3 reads CACSQVQRGGPRSSTDTQYF. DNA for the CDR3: TGTGCCTGCAGCCAAGTTCAACGGGGGGGCCCGAGATCTAGCACAGATACGCAGTATTTT.

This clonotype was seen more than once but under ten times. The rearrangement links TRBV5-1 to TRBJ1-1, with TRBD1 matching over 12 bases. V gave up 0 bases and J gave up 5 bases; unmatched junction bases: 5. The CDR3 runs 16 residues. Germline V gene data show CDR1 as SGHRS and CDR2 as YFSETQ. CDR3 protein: CASSLGGQGAKTEAFF. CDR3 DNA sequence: TGCGCCAGCAGCTTGGGGGGACAGGGGGCGAAGACTGAAGCTTTCTTT.

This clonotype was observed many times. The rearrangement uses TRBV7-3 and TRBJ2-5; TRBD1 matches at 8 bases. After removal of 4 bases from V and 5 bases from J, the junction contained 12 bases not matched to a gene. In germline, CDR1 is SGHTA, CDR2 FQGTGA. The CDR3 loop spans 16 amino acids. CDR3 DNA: TGTGCCAGCAGCTCACCGGGACAGGTGAAGGGGGAGACCCAGTACTTC. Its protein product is CASSSPGQVKGETQYF.

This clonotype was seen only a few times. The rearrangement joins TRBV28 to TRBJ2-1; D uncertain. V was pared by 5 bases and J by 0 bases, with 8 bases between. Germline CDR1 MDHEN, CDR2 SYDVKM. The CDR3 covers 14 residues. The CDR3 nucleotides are TGTGCCAGCAGTACGGTGGGCTCCTACAATGAGCAGTTCTTC. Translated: CASSTVGSYNEQFF.

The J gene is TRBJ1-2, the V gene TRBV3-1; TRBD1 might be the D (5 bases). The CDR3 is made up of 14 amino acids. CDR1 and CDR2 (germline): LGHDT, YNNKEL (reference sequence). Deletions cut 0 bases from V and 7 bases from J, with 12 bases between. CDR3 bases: TGTGCCAGCAGCCAAGAGGGGGGTTTTCGTGGCTACACCTTC. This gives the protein CASSQEGGFRGYTF.

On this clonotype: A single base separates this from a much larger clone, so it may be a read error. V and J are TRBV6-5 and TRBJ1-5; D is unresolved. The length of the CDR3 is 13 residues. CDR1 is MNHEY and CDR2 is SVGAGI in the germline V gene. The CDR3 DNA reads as TGTGCCAGCAGTACTTATAGCTATCAGCCCCAGCATTTT. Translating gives CASSTYSYQPQHF.

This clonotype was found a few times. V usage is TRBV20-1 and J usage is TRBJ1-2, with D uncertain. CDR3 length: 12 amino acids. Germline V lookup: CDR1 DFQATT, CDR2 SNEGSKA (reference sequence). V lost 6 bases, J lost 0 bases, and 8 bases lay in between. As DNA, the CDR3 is TGCAGTGCCAGAACAGCTAACTATGGCTACACCTTC. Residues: CSARTANYGYTF.

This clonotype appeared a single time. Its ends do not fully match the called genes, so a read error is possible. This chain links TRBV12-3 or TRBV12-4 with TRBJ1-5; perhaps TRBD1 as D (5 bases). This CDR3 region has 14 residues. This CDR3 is CAISLGVSNQPQHF. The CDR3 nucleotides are TGTGCCATCAGTTTGGGGGTTAGCAATCAGCCCCAGCATTTT.

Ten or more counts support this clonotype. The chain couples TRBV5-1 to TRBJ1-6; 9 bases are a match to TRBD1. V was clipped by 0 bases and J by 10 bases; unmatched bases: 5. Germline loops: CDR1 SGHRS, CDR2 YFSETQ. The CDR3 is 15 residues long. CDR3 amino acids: CASSLAGQGDSPLHF. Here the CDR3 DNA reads TGCGCCAGCAGCTTGGCGGGACAGGGTGACTCACCCCTCCACTTT.

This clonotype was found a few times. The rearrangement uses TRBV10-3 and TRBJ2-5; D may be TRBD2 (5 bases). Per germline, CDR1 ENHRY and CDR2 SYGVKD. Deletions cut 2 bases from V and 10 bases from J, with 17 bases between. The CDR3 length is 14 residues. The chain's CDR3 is CAISERRTEDDQYF. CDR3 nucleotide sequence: TGTGCCATCAGTGAGAGGAGGACTGAAGATGACCAGTACTTC.